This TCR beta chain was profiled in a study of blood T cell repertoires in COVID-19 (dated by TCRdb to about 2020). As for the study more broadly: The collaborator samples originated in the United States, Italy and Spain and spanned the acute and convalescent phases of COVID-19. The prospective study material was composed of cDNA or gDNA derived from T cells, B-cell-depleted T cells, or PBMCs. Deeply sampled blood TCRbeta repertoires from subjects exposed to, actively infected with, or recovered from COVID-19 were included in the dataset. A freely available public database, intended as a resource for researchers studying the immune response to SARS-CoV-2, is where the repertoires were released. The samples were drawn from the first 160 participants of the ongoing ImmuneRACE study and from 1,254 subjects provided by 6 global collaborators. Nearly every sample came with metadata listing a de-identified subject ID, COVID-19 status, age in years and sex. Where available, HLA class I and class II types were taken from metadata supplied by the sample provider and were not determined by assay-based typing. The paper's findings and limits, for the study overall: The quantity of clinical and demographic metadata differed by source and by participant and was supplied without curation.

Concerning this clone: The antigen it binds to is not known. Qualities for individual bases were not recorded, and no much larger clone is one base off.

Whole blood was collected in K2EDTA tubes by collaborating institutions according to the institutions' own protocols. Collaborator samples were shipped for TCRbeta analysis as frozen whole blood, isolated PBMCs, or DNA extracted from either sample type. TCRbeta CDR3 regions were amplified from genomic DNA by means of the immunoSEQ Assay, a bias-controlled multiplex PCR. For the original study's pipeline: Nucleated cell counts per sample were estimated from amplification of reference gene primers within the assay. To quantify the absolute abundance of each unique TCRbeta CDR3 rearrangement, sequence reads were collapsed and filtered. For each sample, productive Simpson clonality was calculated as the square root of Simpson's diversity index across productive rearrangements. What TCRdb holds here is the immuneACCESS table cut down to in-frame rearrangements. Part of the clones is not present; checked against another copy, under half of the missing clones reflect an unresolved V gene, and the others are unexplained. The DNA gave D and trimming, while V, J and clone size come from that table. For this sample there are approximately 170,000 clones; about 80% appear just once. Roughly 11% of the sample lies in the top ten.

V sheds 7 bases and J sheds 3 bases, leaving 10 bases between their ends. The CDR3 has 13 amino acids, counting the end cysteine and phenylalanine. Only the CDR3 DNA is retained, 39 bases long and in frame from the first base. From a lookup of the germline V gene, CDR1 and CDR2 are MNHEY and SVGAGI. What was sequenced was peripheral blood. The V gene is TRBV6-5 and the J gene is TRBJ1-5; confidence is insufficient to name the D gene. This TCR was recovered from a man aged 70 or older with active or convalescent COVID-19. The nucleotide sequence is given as TGTGCCAGCACCAACGGGTTCAATCAGCCCCAGCATTTT. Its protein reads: CASTNGFNQPQHF.